The rows below give T cell receptor beta chains drawn from one sample of a study of blood T cell repertoires in COVID-19. TCRdb's copy holds only in-frame clones and misses some; the assay was immunoSEQ multiplex PCR. The sample includes 150,000 to 200,000 clones, around three quarters seen only once; the top ten take 17%. Specimen: peripheral blood. The origin of the receptors is a man between 60 and 70 years old with active or convalescent COVID-19. The CDR3 runs from the conserved cysteine through the conserved F or W. Each record gives: J gene, clone size, D gene, V gene, CDR3 protein, CDR3 DNA. The D gene is left open where the match is weak. Expanded clones are given a class, and other clones once, few, many or no size at all.

TRBJ2-1	once	TRBD2	TRBV3-1/TRBV3-2	CASSQTSGGGNEQFF	TGTGCCAGCAGCCAAACTAGCGGGGGGGGCAATGAGCAGTTCTTC
TRBJ1-1	.	.	TRBV28	CASSPPSGARAFF	TGTGCCAGCAGTCCGCCCTCAGGGGCGAGAGCTTTCTTT
TRBJ2-7	.	.	TRBV9	CASSVSGPRTYEQYF	TGTGCCAGCAGCGTGAGCGGGCCTAGGACCTACGAGCAGTACTTC
TRBJ2-5	.	.	TRBV15	CATSRDRGGGGETQYF	TGTGCCACCAGCAGAGATCGTGGAGGGGGCGGAGAGACCCAGTACTTC
TRBJ2-7	.	TRBD2	TRBV7-9	CASSPGASGRPYEQYF	TGTGCCAGCAGCCCCGGGGCTAGCGGGAGACCCTACGAGCAGTACTTC
TRBJ2-7	.	TRBD1	TRBV5-1	CASRSRDRVGEQYF	TGCGCCAGCAGATCCCGGGACAGGGTAGGCGAGCAGTACTTC
TRBJ2-7	.	TRBD1	TRBV30	CAWSVLGQVYADEQYF	TGTGCCTGGAGTGTACTGGGACAGGTGTACGCCGACGAGCAGTACTTC
TRBJ2-7	few	.	TRBV29-1	CSVEARHEQYF	TGCAGCGTTGAAGCGAGGCACGAGCAGTACTTC
TRBJ2-3	.	TRBD1	TRBV3-1/TRBV3-2	CASSQDDRGQDTQYF	TGTGCCAGCAGCCAAGATGACAGGGGGCAAGATACGCAGTATTTT
TRBJ2-2	.	TRBD2	TRBV4-1	CASSLRLATNTGELFF	TGCGCCAGCAGCCTAAGACTAGCTACGAACACCGGGGAGCTGTTTTTT
TRBJ2-1	once	TRBD1	TRBV18	CASSQTGGTWVEQFF	TGTGCCAGCTCTCAGACAGGGGGCACGTGGGTTGAGCAGTTCTTC
TRBJ2-1	many	TRBD1	TRBV28	CASSRHRTGGGNEQFF	TGTGCCAGCAGCCGACACCGGACAGGGGGAGGCAATGAGCAGTTCTTC
TRBJ2-3	many	TRBD2	TRBV7-9	CATGASGNTDTQYF	TGTGCCACCGGGGCTAGCGGGAACACAGATACGCAGTATTTT
TRBJ2-6	.	.	TRBV4-2	CASSQGVSAGSGANVLTF	TGTGCCAGCAGCCAAGGGGTTTCGGCAGGCTCTGGGGCCAACGTCCTGACTTTC
TRBJ1-2	few	.	TRBV20-1	CSASRGDRGYTF	TGCAGTGCTAGTCGGGGGGATAGGGGCTACACCTTC
TRBJ1-5	.	.	TRBV2	CASSDSWGNQPQHF	TGTGCCAGCAGTGATAGCTGGGGCAATCAGCCCCAGCATTTT
TRBJ1-4	.	TRBD1	TRBV3-1/TRBV3-2	CASSYLRDSFNEKLFF	TGTGCCAGCAGCTACCTCCGGGACAGCTTTAATGAAAAACTGTTTTTT
TRBJ1-1	.	.	TRBV18	CASSPPARNTEAFF	TGTGCCAGCTCACCACCGGCTAGGAACACTGAAGCTTTCTTT
TRBJ2-1	.	.	TRBV28	CASRRNPGYNEQFF	TGTGCCAGCAGACGGAACCCAGGCTACAATGAGCAGTTCTTC
TRBJ2-3	.	.	TRBV7-9	CASSPRIATDTQYF	TGTGCCAGCAGCCCCAGGATAGCGACAGATACGCAGTATTTT
TRBJ1-1	.	.	TRBV7-9	CASSLPQGNTEAFF	TGTGCCAGCAGCTTACCTCAGGGAAACACTGAAGCTTTCTTT
TRBJ1-2	.	TRBD1	TRBV3-1/TRBV3-2	CASSQAGQGYGYTF	TGTGCCAGCAGCCAAGCGGGACAGGGGTATGGCTACACCTTC
TRBJ2-1	once	.	TRBV12-3/TRBV12-4	CASSGTFEQFF	TGTGCCAGCAGTGGGACTTTTGAGCAGTTCTTC
TRBJ2-3	.	TRBD2	TRBV11-1	CASSLRGGTDTQYF	TGTGCCAGCAGCTTACGGGGGGGCACAGATACGCAGTATTTT
TRBJ2-2	.	TRBD2	TRBV19	CASSIGRGTGELFF	TGTGCCAGTAGTATAGGGCGGGGGACCGGGGAGCTGTTTTTT
TRBJ2-5	.	.	TRBV18	CASSPSVRTQETQYF	TGTGCCAGCTCACCCTCGGTCAGGACTCAAGAGACCCAGTACTTC
TRBJ1-6	.	TRBD1	TRBV19	CASSYGQGGGSPLHF	TGTGCCAGTAGCTATGGACAGGGAGGAGGATCACCCCTCCACTTT
TRBJ2-1	.	TRBD2	TRBV6-5	CASSYEASGRAGEQFF	TGTGCCAGCAGCTACGAGGCTAGCGGGAGGGCCGGTGAGCAGTTCTTC
TRBJ2-5	.	TRBD2	TRBV27	CASTPSSGQETQYF	TGTGCCAGCACACCGAGTAGCGGGCAGGAGACCCAGTACTTC
TRBJ2-5	.	.	TRBV27	CASSLGVVSRETQYF	TGTGCCAGCAGTTTAGGAGTAGTATCGAGGGAGACCCAGTACTTC
TRBJ1-1	.	.	TRBV12-3/TRBV12-4	CASSLRRDTEAFF	TGTGCCAGCAGTTTGCGGAGGGACACTGAAGCTTTCTTT
TRBJ1-1	.	.	TRBV7-3	CASSFNAGTEAFF	TGTGCCAGCAGCTTCAACGCGGGCACTGAAGCTTTCTTT
TRBJ2-7	.	TRBD1	TRBV5-1	CASSSTGLVVDSYEQYF	TGCGCCAGCAGCTCGACAGGGTTAGTGGTCGACTCCTACGAGCAGTACTTC
TRBJ1-4	.	.	TRBV3-1/TRBV3-2	CASSQGRGTNEKLFF	TGTGCCAGCAGCCAGGGGAGGGGGACTAATGAAAAACTGTTTTTT
TRBJ2-7	.	TRBD1	TRBV6-5	CASGQGSTYEQYF	TGTGCCAGCGGACAGGGCTCAACCTACGAGCAGTACTTC
TRBJ1-3	.	TRBD1	TRBV30	CAWTPDRGNTIYF	TGTGCCTGGACCCCGGACAGGGGAAACACCATATATTTT
TRBJ2-1	once	TRBD2	TRBV19	CASSIILAVNNEQFF	TGTGCCAGTAGTATTATCCTAGCGGTTAACAATGAGCAGTTCTTC
TRBJ2-7	.	.	TRBV7-9	CASSIHRDTTYEQYF	TGTGCCAGCAGCATCCACAGGGATACTACCTACGAGCAGTACTTC
TRBJ2-5	.	TRBD1	TRBV19	CASSNTRDRVGSGYQETQYF	TGTGCCAGTAGTAACACCAGGGACAGGGTCGGTAGCGGGTACCAAGAGACCCAGTACTTC
TRBJ2-2	.	TRBD1	TRBV18	CASSPGQENTGELFF	TGTGCCAGCTCACCCGGACAGGAGAACACCGGGGAGCTGTTTTTT
TRBJ2-3	.	.	TRBV4-3	CASSQDRRGTDTQYF	TGCGCCAGCAGCCAAGATCGACGGGGGACAGATACGCAGTATTTT
TRBJ2-7	.	.	TRBV12-3/TRBV12-4	CASSSQEVYEQYF	TGTGCCAGCAGTTCCCAAGAGGTCTACGAGCAGTACTTC
TRBJ2-4	.	TRBD2	TRBV5-1	CASRDTSGRWSDIQYF	TGCGCCAGCAGGGATACTAGCGGGAGGTGGTCGGACATTCAGTACTTC
TRBJ1-1	.	.	TRBV29-1	CSVDRNTEAFF	TGCAGCGTGGACAGGAACACTGAAGCTTTCTTT
TRBJ2-1	.	TRBD2	TRBV7-9	CASSLTPSGRAYNEQFF	TGTGCCAGCAGCTTAACCCCCAGCGGGAGGGCCTACAATGAGCAGTTCTTC
TRBJ2-7	.	.	TRBV4-3	CASSRSMQGFGYEQYF	TGCGCCAGCAGCCGCAGCATGCAGGGGTTTGGGTACGAGCAGTACTTC
TRBJ2-7	.	.	TRBV6-5	CASSKLYEQYF	TGTGCCAGCAGCAAGCTCTACGAGCAGTACTTC
TRBJ2-1	.	TRBD2	TRBV9	CASSDPSQAGGGRNEQFF	TGTGCCAGCAGCGACCCATCCCAAGCGGGGGGCGGCCGGAATGAGCAGTTCTTC